These 11 T cell receptor beta chains came from one sample sequenced in a study of cytomegalovirus exposure and HLA in healthy donors. Researchers ran the PCR with 60 Vbeta and 13 Jbeta primers. Sequencing used immunoSEQ multiplex PCR; TCRdb keeps in-frame clones, though not all of them. This table has approximately 150,000 clones, 81% appearing once. The specimen sequenced was PBMCs. These receptors originate from a woman younger than 35 in good health and CMV-seropositive.

The chain links TRBV7-3 to TRBJ1-1; D not resolved. In germline, CDR1 is SGHTA, CDR2 FQGTGA. Deletions cut 5 bases from V and 4 bases from J, with 11 bases between. The CDR3 is 13 amino acids. CDR3 sequence reads: CASSLERSTEAFF. As DNA, the CDR3 is TGTGCCAGCAGCCTCGAGCGGAGCACTGAAGCTTTCTTT.

The chain couples TRBV6-5 to TRBJ2-5, with D perhaps matching TRBD2 (5 bases). The J call may be mistaken, given a closer DNA end match to TRBJ2-7. This CDR3 contains 16 residues. Germline CDR1 and CDR2: MNHEY and SVGAGI. Written as DNA, the CDR3 is TGTGCCAGCAGTTACTCGCGGGCTTTCAGCTCCTACGAGCAGTACTTC. Its protein is CASSYSRAFSSYEQYF.

V usage is TRBV5-6 and J usage is TRBJ1-1; 7 bases line up with TRBD1. V dropped 1 base and J dropped 1; count of bases not matched to a gene: 4. This CDR3 region has 15 residues. Germline V lookup: CDR1 SGHDT, CDR2 YYEEEE. CDR3 region: CASSLRAGGNTEAFF. The CDR3 DNA reads TGTGCCAGCAGCTTGCGGGCAGGGGGGAACACTGAAGCTTTCTTT. The full variable domain, its missing parts supplied by reference TRBV5-6 and TRBJ1-1, is DAGVTQSPTHLIKTRGQQVTLRCSPKSGHDTVSWYQQALGQGPQFIFQYYEEEERQRGNFPDRFSGHQFPNYSSELNVNALLLGDSALYLCASSLRAGGNTEAFFGQGTRLTVV.

This rearrangement joins TRBV2 to TRBJ2-7; tentative D call: TRBD2 (7 bases). CDR3 length: 14 residues. With 8 bases removed from V and 2 bases from J, the gap between germline ends came to 16 bases. The germline V gene has CDR1 SNHLY and CDR2 FYNNEI. The CDR3 sequence: CASWGSGGPYEQYF. The CDR3 nucleotides are TGTGCCAGCTGGGGGTCGGGGGGCCCCTACGAGCAGTACTTC.

The rearrangement links TRBV7-2 to TRBJ1-1; tentative D call: TRBD1 (6 bases). Between the trimmed V and J ends, which lost 1 base and 4 bases, there was a span of 16 bases. Germline CDR1 is SGHTA and CDR2 is FQGNSA. The CDR3 is 16 residues long. CDR3 protein: CASSLVASRGGTEAFF. The CDR3 DNA sequence: TGTGCCAGCAGCTTAGTAGCGTCCAGGGGTGGCACTGAAGCTTTCTTT.

The rearrangement uses TRBV10-1 and TRBJ2-7; D is unresolved. Germline V gene data show CDR1 as WNHNN and CDR2 as SYGVQD (reference sequence). This CDR3 comprises 14 residues. Trimming stripped 0 bases from V and 2 bases from J, with 8 bases between. Here the CDR3 reads CASSESGSAYEQYF. The CDR3 DNA reads as TGCGCCAGCAGTGAGTCTGGCAGCGCCTACGAGCAGTACTTC.

V usage is TRBV25-1 and J usage is TRBJ2-2; tentative D call: TRBD2 (5 bases). CDR3 size: 16 residues. Trimming pared 0 bases from V and 4 bases from J, leaving 12 bases between. Germline V gene data show CDR1 as MGHDK and CDR2 as SYGVNS. The CDR3 loop is CASSEYPGYLTGELFF. The CDR3 coding sequence is TGTGCCAGCAGTGAATATCCGGGGTACCTCACCGGGGAGCTGTTTTTT.

This clone showed up just a few times. The chain is built from TRBV14 and TRBJ2-5; maybe TRBD2 (5 bases). Trimming pared 3 bases from V and 4 bases from J, leaving 12 bases between. This CDR3 spans 14 amino acids. Germline V gene lookup returns CDR1 SGHDN and CDR2 FVKESK. The DNA for the CDR3 is TGTGCCAGCAGCCAGGAACTAGTAAGAGAGACCCAGTACTTC. As protein: CASSQELVRETQYF.

The genes are TRBV5-5 and TRBJ2-1; 10 nucleotides align to TRBD2. There are 16 residues in the CDR3. The germline V gene has CDR1 SGHKS and CDR2 YYEKEE (reference sequence). Unmatched junction bases numbered 9, after V lost 2 bases and J lost 7 bases. The DNA of the CDR3 is TGTGCCAGCAGCTTCCAGAGCGGGGGGGCCTGGAATGAGCAGTTCTTC. As protein: CASSFQSGGAWNEQFF.

This clone was seen a single time. The chain carries TRBV28 and TRBJ2-5; 10 positions agree with TRBD2. Germline CDR1 and CDR2: MDHEN and SYDVKM. The trim removed 3 bases at V and 4 bases at J, leaving 5 bases unmatched. The CDR3 loop spans 15 amino acids. CDR3 sequence reads: CASSFLAGDGETQYF. CDR3 in DNA: TGTGCCAGCAGTTTCCTAGCGGGGGACGGAGAGACCCAGTACTTC.

The gene calls are TRBV2 and TRBJ2-5, with TRBD1 as a possible D gene (6 bases). Germline values: CDR1 SNHLY, CDR2 FYNNEI. The CDR3 sequence is 14 residues long. The V and J ends lost 4 bases and 4 bases respectively, with 13 bases between them. CDR3 sequence reads: CASSGQAGGETQYF. The CDR3 bases are TGTGCCAGCAGTGGACAGGCCGGTGGAGAGACCCAGTACTTC. The whole variable domain, filled in from reference TRBV2 and TRBJ2-5, reads EPEVTQTPSHQVTQMGQEVILRCVPISNHLYFYWYRQILGQKVEFLVSFYNNEISEKSEIFDDQFSVERPDGSNFTLKIRSTKLEDSAMYFCASSGQAGGETQYFGPGTRLLVL.